The rows below give T cell receptor beta chains drawn from one sample of a study of PD-1 blockade in classical Hodgkin lymphoma. Sequencing was performed with immunoSEQ multiplex PCR; in TCRdb, only in-frame clones are kept and a portion is missing. The sample shows 9,000 to 10,000 clones, approximately 83% of them seen only once. This specimen consisted of CD4+ T cells from blood, obtained before the fourth cycle of nivolumab. These TCRs come from a human donor with classical Hodgkin lymphoma. Each CDR3 is given with its conserved first and last residue. D genes are given only for firm matches.

cdr3_aa | d_call | v_call
CASSEGYGYTF | - | TRBV2
CASSKREFPILYNTEAFF | - | TRBV5-6
CASSRATGTNEKLFF | - | TRBV7-9
CASSQGPSKNIQYF | - | TRBV18
CASSSGQGGTDTQYF | - | TRBV5-1
CASSVGLYEQYF | - | TRBV2
CASRQGSTDTQYF | TRBD1 | TRBV25-1
CASSLAASGANVLTF | - | TRBV7-2
CASSDWTEQFF | - | TRBV2
CAIRATSRANEKLFF | - | TRBV10-3
CASSQDAGQQETQYF | - | TRBV4-3
CASSYRGSETQYF | - | TRBV6-6
CASSPGRLANYGYTF | - | TRBV18
CASSLGAVAIHSPLHF | - | TRBV5-1
CASSQLPGGSTDTQYF | TRBD2 | TRBV4-3
CASSFRGLAGEETQYF | TRBD2 | TRBV27
CASSKPSAVTNTGELFF | - | TRBV7-9
CASSYRVSSYNEQFF | - | TRBV6-5
CASRPGGIEQFF | TRBD2 | TRBV5-8
CASSLRVNSYNEQFF | - | TRBV27
CASRMGAGNTIYF | - | TRBV5-1
CASSWSRTDTQYF | - | TRBV7-3
CAWSDPRAEAFF | - | TRBV30
CASSVMAANTGELFF | - | TRBV2
CAWSPPTSFTDTQYF | - | TRBV30
CASSLVRGMETQYF | - | TRBV5-8
CASTRQGNQPQHF | - | TRBV28
CASSPISGQNYGYTF | - | TRBV18
CASSQAHIPRGEQFF | - | TRBV4-3
CASSYLGDSNQPQHF | - | TRBV6-6
CSATRDGYEQYF | - | TRBV29-1
CASSPTTLGNTIYF | - | TRBV28
CASSHALGNQPQHF | - | TRBV7-9
CASSLQGQGNSPLHF | TRBD1 | TRBV7-3
CASSPLVLPPGDTQYF | - | TRBV18
CASSVGGVQETQYF | - | TRBV9
CASSPTRLTADTQYF | - | TRBV7-9
CASRISGADTQYF | - | TRBV5-4
CASSLGTQETQYF | - | TRBV5-1
CASSLRRGDYTDTQYF | TRBD2 | TRBV14
CASSWDPGIEAFF | - | TRBV28
CASSREGTDTQYF | TRBD2 | TRBV2
CASSQDEKLFF | - | TRBV2
CASSQAGTGGQPQHF | TRBD1 | TRBV4-1
CASSNRGLYEQYF | TRBD1 | TRBV6-6